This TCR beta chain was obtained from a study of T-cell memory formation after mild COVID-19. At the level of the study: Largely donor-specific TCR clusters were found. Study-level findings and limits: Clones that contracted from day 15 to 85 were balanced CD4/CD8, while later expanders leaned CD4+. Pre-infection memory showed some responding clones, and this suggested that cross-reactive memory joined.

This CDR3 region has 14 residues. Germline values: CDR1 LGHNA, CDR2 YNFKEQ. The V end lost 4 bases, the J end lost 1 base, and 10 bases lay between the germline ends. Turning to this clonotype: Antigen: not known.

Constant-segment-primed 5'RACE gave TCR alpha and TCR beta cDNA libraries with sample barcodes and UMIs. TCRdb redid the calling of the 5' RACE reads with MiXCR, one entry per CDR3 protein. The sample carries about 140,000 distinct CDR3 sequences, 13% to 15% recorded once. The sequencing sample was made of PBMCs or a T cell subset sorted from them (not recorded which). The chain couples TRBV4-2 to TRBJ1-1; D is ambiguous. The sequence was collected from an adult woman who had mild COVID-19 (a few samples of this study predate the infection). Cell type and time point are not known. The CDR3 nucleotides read TGTGCCAGCAGCCCTCTCGGGAGGAACACTGAAGCTTTCTTT. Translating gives CASSPLGRNTEAFF.